The 6 T cell receptor beta chains below all came from one sample that was sequenced in a study of cytomegalovirus exposure and HLA in healthy donors. A multiplex PCR was run with 60 Vbeta primers and 13 Jbeta primers. Sequencing used immunoSEQ multiplex PCR; TCRdb keeps in-frame clones, though not all of them. The sample contains approximately 110,000 clones, around 67% of which appear only once. The sequencing input was PBMCs. These receptors all stem from a man between 60 and 70 years old in good health and CMV-seropositive.

The table lists this clone with a few counts. The chain joins TRBV4-1 to TRBJ1-1; perhaps TRBD1 as D (6 bases). The V gene's germline CDR1 is MGHRA and CDR2 YSYEKL. The CDR3 loop spans 15 amino acids. Trimming shortened V by 3 bases and J by 7 bases, and 18 bases separated the two germline ends. In DNA form, the CDR3 reads TGCGCCAGCAGCCAGACAGGTGACCGGGGCGGTGAAGCTTTCTTT. Protein sequence: CASSQTGDRGGEAFF.

This clone showed up just a few times. The chain couples TRBV7-2 to TRBJ2-7, with a weak D call TRBD1 (5 bases). Germline CDR1 is SGHTA and CDR2 is FQGNSA. V was cut by 6 bases and J by 6 bases, with 18 bases left in between. CDR3 size: 14 residues. The CDR3 reads CASRSSFGDSEQYF. The CDR3 region has the DNA TGTGCCAGCAGGTCCTCGTTCGGTGACAGCGAGCAGTACTTC.

V is TRBV28 and J is TRBJ1-6; the D gene is possibly TRBD1 (5 bases). The V gene's germline CDR1 is MDHEN and CDR2 SYDVKM. CDR3 size: 13 residues. Trimming took 3 bases from V and 9 from J, leaving 9 bases between them. The CDR3: CASSLQGSSPLHF. The CDR3 DNA sequence: TGTGCCAGCAGTTTGCAGGGATCTTCACCCCTCCACTTT.

V and J are TRBV4-1 and TRBJ2-7, with TRBD1 as a possible D gene (6 bases). Trimming took off 3 bases at V and 1 base at J, with 13 bases between the two ends. Germline V gives CDR1 MGHRA, CDR2 YSYEKL. The CDR3 extends over 15 amino acids. In DNA, the CDR3 is TGCGCCAGCAGCCATCCGGGGACACTTTCCTACGAGCAGTACTTC. Protein: CASSHPGTLSYEQYF.

In nucleotides, the CDR3 is TGTGCCAGCATTCCCGGCCGGAGGCACGAGCAGTACTTC. This encodes CASIPGRRHEQYF. The gene calls are TRBV2 and TRBJ2-7; tentative D call: TRBD2 (5 bases). Per the germline V gene, CDR1 is SNHLY and CDR2 is FYNNEI. This CDR3 is 13 amino acids long. With 7 bases removed from V and 5 bases from J, the gap between germline ends came to 15 bases.

This clone was observed once. Other nucleotide sequences from this sample produce the same CDR3. The CDR3 DNA reads TGTGCCAGCAGCCTTCCTAGCGGGGGCCAAGAGACCCAGTACTTC. Translating gives CASSLPSGGQETQYF. This chain connects TRBV5-6 to TRBJ2-5; 10 nucleotides align to TRBD2. V gave up 4 bases and J gave up 1 base; unmatched junction bases: 4. The CDR3 runs to 15 residues. CDR1 and CDR2 from the germline V gene are SGHDT and YYEEEE.